This TCR beta chain was observed in a study of beta chain features in type 1 diabetes. As every portion of the isolated RNA was reverse transcribed, the sequencing read expressed TCRB transcripts. The protocol was immunoSEQ multiplex PCR, while the TCRdb copy is restricted to in-frame clones and leaves out a portion. The sample has a few hundred thousand clones; roughly 12% are singletons. In regard to this clone: The antigen is unknown.

Study findings and constraints: Compared with healthy donors, patients appeared to share more similar naive, central memory and regulatory TCRB repertoires. There was a moderate but significant shortening of TCRB CDR3s in all four CD4+ subsets of Type 1 diabetes patients. Among type 1 diabetes patients, VDJ junctions had fewer insertions and more deletions.

Every donor had blood drawn once into heparin, 90 to 150 mL on average. Germline CDR1 MRHNA, CDR2 SNTAGT. This CDR3 has 14 amino acids. Trimming pared 6 bases from V and 5 bases from J, leaving 13 bases between. The TCR originated in a woman between 18 and 30 years old with type 1 diabetes. The rearrangement uses TRBV6-4 and TRBJ2-2, with D possibly being TRBD2 (5 bases). What was sequenced was naive CD4+ T cells from blood. DNA for the CDR3: TGTGCCAGCAGGCTGAGTACGGGGACCGGGGAGCTGTTTTTT. Translated, it gives CASRLSTGTGELFF.